This TCR beta chain derives from a study of beta chain features in type 1 diabetes. Study observations and caveats: Sampled from patients, naive, central memory and Treg TCRB repertoires appeared more similar than those sampled from healthy donors.

As concerns this clone: Its cognate antigen is unknown.

TCRB transcripts that were expressed got sequenced, as all of the isolated RNA had been reverse transcribed. The repertoire was sequenced with immunoSEQ multiplex PCR; TCRdb's copy has only in-frame clones and lacks some. Of 300,000 to 350,000 clones listed, 6.5% to 10% are singletons. The CDR3 contains 16 residues. V lost 11 bases, J lost 5 bases, and 15 bases stayed unmatched. Germline CDR1 reads ENHRY; CDR2 reads SYGVKD. Post-sort purity exceeded 98% for all sorted populations. The receptor's source is a woman between 18 and 30 years old in good health. J is TRBJ2-1 and V is TRBV10-3, with 10 bases that match TRBD1. The sequenced material came from central memory CD4+ T cells from blood. Here the CDR3 reads CACGTRGQGNNNEQFF. In nucleotides, the CDR3 is TGTGCCTGCGGAACCCGGGGACAGGGGAACAACAATGAGCAGTTCTTC.